The entry below gives a single TCR beta chain sequence along with its context. Its antigen is not identified. The data derive from a study of cytomegalovirus exposure and HLA in healthy donors. Study at large: The 120 or so validation repertoires used the same platform as the 650 to 850 first-cohort repertoires (as reported by a later analysis). Study-wide points: In a later analysis, first-cohort TCR clusters were found to tend to co-occur in the 95 to 150 validation repertoires. Three of the chains that were CMV-associated were confirmed in vitro to be specific for CMV antigens.

The method was immunoSEQ multiplex PCR; TCRdb's version includes in-frame clones alone and lacks a portion of them. The table has about 160,000 clones, under 90% seen once. Germline V gene sequence: CDR1 SQVTM, CDR2 ANQGSEA. This CDR3 has 14 amino acids. V was cut by 5 bases and J by 2 bases, with 16 bases left in between. The chain is built from TRBV29-1 and TRBJ2-7; D may be TRBD1 (5 bases). The sequenced sample consisted of PBMCs. This sequence originates from a man aged 18-30 years in good health and CMV-seropositive. CDR3 DNA: TGCAGCGTTATAACAGGTAAAGGGGCCTACGAGCAGTACTTC. It is translated as CSVITGKGAYEQYF.